The next 25 T cell receptor beta chains were all read from a single sample in a study of breast tumors, draining lymph nodes, adjacent tissues. Breast cancer patients provided tissue from their axillary draining lymph nodes. TCRdb reprocessed the multiplex PCR reads via MiXCR and lists one record per CDR3 protein. This table has roughly 100,000 distinct CDR3 sequences, 30% appearing once. Sequenced sample: axillary lymph node tissue. The source of these receptors is a female donor with breast cancer. Some clones in this sample may be carry-over from other donors' samples.

This clonotype was detected a few times. This may come from a read error, since a much larger clone is one base off. The V gene is TRBV6-5, the J gene TRBJ2-3; D gene ambiguous. The CDR3 extends over 14 amino acids. Between the trimmed V and J ends, which lost 5 bases and 8 bases, there was a span of 17 bases. The V gene's germline CDR1 is MNHEY and CDR2 SVGAGI. CDR3 nucleotides: TGTGCCAGCAGTCACACCAAGGGTTTGGGTACGCAGTATTTT. Its translation: CASSHTKGLGTQYF.

Details on this clonotype: One end of the junction does not line up with germline, which may come from a read error. The genes are TRBV12-3 or TRBV12-4 and TRBJ2-3; TRBD2 aligns across 10 bases. The CDR3 loop spans 16 amino acids. In nucleotides, the CDR3 is TGTGCCGGCAGTCCCGGGTTAGCGGGGGGCACAGGTACGCAGTATTTT. Translation: CAGSPGLAGGTGTQYF.

The chain joins TRBV29-1 to TRBJ1-4; D unresolved. CDR3 length: 15 amino acids. V was clipped by 8 bases and J by 0 bases, with 16 bases between them. Germline CDR1 is SQVTM and CDR2 is ANQGSEA. The CDR3 is CSSQGLGATNEKLFF. For the CDR3, the DNA is TGCAGCAGCCAAGGGTTGGGTGCAACTAATGAAAAACTGTTTTTT.

For the CDR3, the DNA is TGTGCCAGCAGTTTATATCCAGCGGGGGATAATGAGCAGTTCTTC. Amino acids: CASSLYPAGDNEQFF. This chain uses TRBV27 with TRBJ2-1; 8 positions agree with TRBD2. The CDR3 has 15 residues. The V and J ends lost 1 base and 7 bases, in that order; junction bases with no gene match: 6. Germline CDR1 reads MNHEY; CDR2 reads SMNVEV (reference sequence).

This clonotype appeared a few times. This sequence may be a read error, since a much larger clone differs from it by one base. This likely comes from a read error, as the CDR3 has no conserved phenylalanine or tryptophan at its end. The chain's CDR3 is CASSQGVRETQYS. The CDR3 coding sequence is TGTGCCAGCAGCCAGGGCGTACGAGAGACCCAGTACTCC. V gene TRBV14 combines with J gene TRBJ2-5, with D unclear. Trimming pared 3 bases from V and 4 bases from J, leaving 9 bases between. This CDR3 has 13 amino acids. Germline CDR1 reads SGHDN; CDR2 reads FVKESK.

The sample holds many counts of this clonotype. This rearrangement joins TRBV18 to TRBJ2-6; D gene uncertain. The CDR3 runs to 15 residues. V lost 0 bases to trimming and J lost 0 bases, with 3 bases between them. CDR1 is KGHSH and CDR2 is LQKENI in the germline V gene. The CDR3 bases are TGTGCCAGCTCACCACCGAGCTCTGGGGCCAACGTCCTGACTTTC. It yields the protein CASSPPSSGANVLTF.

This clonotype was seen at least ten times. For the CDR3, the DNA is TGCGCCAGCAGCTTACACCGGGACAGAATACAAGAGACCCAGTACTTC. This sequence encodes CASSLHRDRIQETQYF. This chain uses TRBV10-1 with TRBJ2-5; 7 bases map to TRBD1. V dropped 6 bases and J dropped 2; count of bases not matched to a gene: 12. This CDR3 has 16 residues. Germline loops: CDR1 WNHNN, CDR2 SYGVQD (reference sequence).

The gene calls are TRBV19 and TRBJ2-7; D might be TRBD1 or TRBD2, each matching 5 bases. The CDR3 is 12 amino acids. The germline V gene encodes CDR1 LNHDA and CDR2 SQIVND (reference sequence). Trimming removed 4 bases at V and 5 bases at J, with 9 bases between. The CDR3 loop reads CASSTGTNEQYF. In DNA, the CDR3 is TGTGCCAGTAGTACCGGGACGAACGAGCAGTACTTC.

The V call is TRBV19, the J call TRBJ2-3; 11 nucleotides align to TRBD2. CDR3 length: 17 amino acids. The J segment lost 11 bases and the V segment lost 3 bases, leaving 16 bases of the junction unmatched. Germline V gene sequence: CDR1 LNHDA, CDR2 SQIVND (reference sequence). The CDR3 protein is CASSIRLAGGGYNEQYF. The CDR3 DNA reads as TGTGCCAGTAGTATCCGGCTAGCGGGAGGCGGGTACAATGAGCAGTATTTT.

This clonotype was counted at least ten times. The CDR3 bases are TGCGCCAGCAGCTTGGAGGGCAGAAGGGAGGGAGAGACCCAGTACTTC. This encodes CASSLEGRREGETQYF. The V call is TRBV5-1, the J call TRBJ2-5; 7 bases are shared with TRBD2. CDR3 length: 16 amino acids. The trim removed 0 bases at V and 4 bases at J, leaving 9 bases unmatched. Looked up from germline, CDR1 is SGHRS and CDR2 is YFSETQ.

As concerns this clonotype: Because it lacks the conserved phenylalanine or tryptophan at the end, this CDR3 is likely a read error. V and J are TRBV7-9 and TRBJ2-5; 12 bases are a match to TRBD2. The CDR3 spans 17 residues. CDR1 is SEHNR, CDR2 FQNEAQ, per germline (reference sequence). The CDR3 reads CASSLGLAGGPREPQYL. CDR3 DNA sequence: TGTGCCAGCAGCTTAGGGCTAGCGGGGGGGCCCCGAGAGCCCCAGTACCTC.

Many counts were recorded for this clonotype. The chain links TRBV6-1 to TRBJ1-6; 10 bases fit TRBD1. After removal of 6 bases from V and 9 bases from J, the junction contained 8 bases not matched to a gene. The length of the CDR3 is 15 residues. In germline, CDR1 is MNHNS, CDR2 SASEGT. This chain's CDR3 is CASRVGTGEGSPLHF. The CDR3 DNA reads as TGTGCCAGCAGGGTCGGGACAGGGGAGGGTTCACCCCTCCACTTT.

In its sample, this clonotype was seen many times. The chain carries TRBV13 and TRBJ2-3, with 10 bases fitting TRBD2. Germline V gene data show CDR1 as PRHDT and CDR2 as FYEKMQ (reference sequence). The CDR3 loop spans 15 amino acids. The J segment lost 5 bases and the V segment lost 2 bases, leaving 4 bases of the junction unmatched. Here the CDR3 DNA reads TGTGCCAGCAGCTTAATACTAGCGGGAAAAGATACGCAGTATTTT. It is translated as CASSLILAGKDTQYF.

This clonotype came up many times. The chain uses TRBV4-1 and TRBJ1-4; the match to TRBD1 covers 9 bases. The CDR3 loop spans 14 amino acids. V was clipped by 6 bases and J by 6 bases; unmatched bases: 5. Germline CDR1 reads MGHRA; CDR2 reads YSYEKL. DNA of the CDR3: TGCGCCAGCAGGGACAGGGGAAATGATGAAAAACTGTTTTTT. This gives the protein CASRDRGNDEKLFF.

In its sample, this clonotype was seen many times. This rearrangement joins TRBV19 to TRBJ2-1, with 14 positions matching TRBD2. In germline, CDR1 is LNHDA, CDR2 SQIVND (reference sequence). V shed 2 bases, J shed 5 bases, and the junction held 5 bases outside the gene matches. The CDR3 runs 17 residues. The CDR3, as DNA: TGTGCCAGTAGTATACGGACTAGCGGGGGGAATAACAATGAGCAGTTCTTC. This translates into CASSIRTSGGNNNEQFF.

This clonotype came up many times. The rearrangement links TRBV20-1 to TRBJ1-6; D ambiguous. Germline V gene data show CDR1 as DFQATT and CDR2 as SNEGSKA (reference sequence). Trimming took off 4 bases at V and 0 bases at J, with 7 bases between the two ends. This CDR3 has 14 amino acids. The CDR3 region is CSAKWSSYNSPLHF. In nucleotides, the CDR3 is TGCAGTGCTAAGTGGAGCTCCTATAATTCACCCCTCCACTTT.

Turning to this clonotype: A read error may be the cause here, since a much bigger clone is one base away. The chain carries TRBV6-6 and TRBJ1-3, with TRBD1 identical over 9 bases. The CDR3 extends over 15 amino acids. After removal of 5 bases from V and 4 bases from J, the junction contained 6 bases not matched to a gene. Per germline, CDR1 MNHNY and CDR2 SVGAGI (reference sequence). CDR3 in DNA: TGTGCCAGCAGTCACCCGACAGGGGGAGGAAACACCATATATTTT. Translating gives CASSHPTGGGNTIYF.

This clonotype was seen ten or more times. The chain combines TRBV7-8 with TRBJ2-5; D not resolved. In germline, CDR1 is SGHVS, CDR2 FQNEAQ. This CDR3 comprises 13 residues. V was cut by 5 bases and J by 5 bases, with 12 bases left in between. CDR3 nucleotides: TGTGCCAGCAGCGGCTGGGGTTTTGAGACCCAGTACTTC. Translation gives CASSGWGFETQYF.

This clonotype was observed many times. J is TRBJ2-1 and V is TRBV20-1; possible D gene TRBD1, 6 bases. The CDR3 has 10 residues. Germline values: CDR1 DFQATT, CDR2 SNEGSKA (reference sequence). V lost 6 bases, J lost 11 bases, and 11 bases lay in between. The CDR3, as DNA: TGCAGTGCAATGTGGGGGCAGCAGTTCTTC. Amino acid sequence: CSAMWGQQFF.

This clonotype was counted many times. The chain couples TRBV11-2 to TRBJ1-6, with 7 bases identical to TRBD1. This CDR3 contains 18 residues. Germline V CDR1 and CDR2: SGHAT, FQNNGV. V dropped 1 base and J dropped 0; count of bases not matched to a gene: 6. CDR3: CASSLVRGASSYNSPLHF. The CDR3 DNA is TGTGCCAGCAGCTTAGTCAGGGGGGCGAGCTCCTATAATTCACCCCTCCACTTT.

This chain connects TRBV11-2 to TRBJ1-2; D gene unclear. This CDR3 spans 15 amino acids. From germline, CDR1 is SGHAT and CDR2 FQNNGV. V gave up 5 bases and J gave up 1 base, with 14 bases separating them. Here the CDR3 reads CASSPTSGSNYGYTF. The DNA for the CDR3 is TGTGCCAGCAGCCCAACTAGCGGGAGTAACTATGGCTACACCTTC.

This clonotype was detected many times. The chain recombines TRBV5-6 with TRBJ2-7; D is perhaps TRBD1 or TRBD2 (6 bases each). The CDR3 loop spans 13 amino acids. Trimming stripped 7 bases from V and 6 bases from J, with 17 bases between. Germline V gene lookup returns CDR1 SGHDT and CDR2 YYEEEE. In DNA, the CDR3 is TGTGCCAGCTCCGTTTGGGGGGCGGGCGAGCAGTACTTC. Amino acid sequence: CASSVWGAGEQYF.

This clonotype was detected once. The rearrangement links TRBV4-1 to TRBJ1-2; TRBD1 might be the D (5 bases). V was trimmed by 0 bases and J by 5 bases, leaving 10 bases between them. The CDR3 is 14 residues long. Germline assignment: CDR1 MGHRA and CDR2 YSYEKL. As DNA, the CDR3 is TGCGCCAGCAGCCAAGACAGGGCAGGATATGGCTACACCTTC. Its translation: CASSQDRAGYGYTF.

Remarks on this clonotype: Likely a read error: the CDR3 ends without its conserved phenylalanine or tryptophan. V is TRBV5-4 and J is TRBJ1-6, with 7 bases matching TRBD1. The germline V gene encodes CDR1 SGHNT and CDR2 YYREEE (reference sequence). This CDR3 has 15 amino acids. The V segment lost 4 bases and the J segment 13 bases; nucleotides outside the gene matches: 14. The CDR3 is CASSARDRVTSPLHL. The CDR3 bases are TGTGCCAGCAGCGCCCGGGACAGAGTAACTTCCCCCCTCCACCTT.

This clonotype was found many times. The chain's CDR3 is CASSMTSGLSYEQYF. As DNA, the CDR3 is TGTGCCAGCAGCATGACTAGCGGCTTATCCTACGAGCAGTACTTC. V is TRBV7-9 and J is TRBJ2-7; 9 nucleotides line up with TRBD2. Germline assignment: CDR1 SEHNR and CDR2 FQNEAQ (reference sequence). This CDR3 comprises 15 residues. V lost 5 bases to trimming and J lost 1 base; unmatched junction nucleotides: 6. The whole variable domain, remainder taken from reference TRBV7-9 and TRBJ2-7, is DTGVSQNPRHKITKRGQNVTFRCDPISEHNRLYWYRQTLGQGPEFLTYFQNEAQLEKSRLLSDRFSAERPKGSFSTLEIQRTEQGDSAMYLCASSMTSGLSYEQYFGPGTRLTVT.